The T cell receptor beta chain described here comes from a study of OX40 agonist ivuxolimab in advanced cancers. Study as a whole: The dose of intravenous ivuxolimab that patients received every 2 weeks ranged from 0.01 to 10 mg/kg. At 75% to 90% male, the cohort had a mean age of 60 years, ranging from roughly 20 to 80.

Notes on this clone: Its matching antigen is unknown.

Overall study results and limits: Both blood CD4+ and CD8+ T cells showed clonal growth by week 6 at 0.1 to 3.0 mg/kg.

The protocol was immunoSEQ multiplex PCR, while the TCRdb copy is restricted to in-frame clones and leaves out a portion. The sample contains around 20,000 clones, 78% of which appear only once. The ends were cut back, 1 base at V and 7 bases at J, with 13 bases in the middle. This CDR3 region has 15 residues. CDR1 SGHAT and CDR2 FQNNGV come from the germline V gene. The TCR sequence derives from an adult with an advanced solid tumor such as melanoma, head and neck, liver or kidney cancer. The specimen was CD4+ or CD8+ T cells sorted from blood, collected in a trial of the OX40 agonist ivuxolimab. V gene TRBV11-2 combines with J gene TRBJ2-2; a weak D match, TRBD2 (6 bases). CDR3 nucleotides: TGTGCCAGCAGCTTAGCTGGACTAACTGGCGGGGAGCTGTTTTTT. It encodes CASSLAGLTGGELFF.